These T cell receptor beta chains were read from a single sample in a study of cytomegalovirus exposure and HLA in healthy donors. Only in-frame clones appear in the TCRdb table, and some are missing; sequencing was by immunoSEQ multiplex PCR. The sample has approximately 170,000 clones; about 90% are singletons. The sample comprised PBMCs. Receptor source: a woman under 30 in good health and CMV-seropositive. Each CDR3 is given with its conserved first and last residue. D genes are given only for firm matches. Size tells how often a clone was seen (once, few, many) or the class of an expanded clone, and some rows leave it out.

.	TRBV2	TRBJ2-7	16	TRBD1	TGTGCCAGCAATGAAGCCGGGACAGGGAGGACCTACGAGCAGTACTTC	CASNEAGTGRTYEQYF
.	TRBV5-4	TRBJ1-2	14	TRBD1	TGTGCCAGCAGCCAGGGACAGGGGGGATACGGCTACACCTTC	CASSQGQGGYGYTF
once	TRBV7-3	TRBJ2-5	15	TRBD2	TGTGCCAGCAGCTCACTGGGGACTAGCGGAGAGACCCAGTACTTC	CASSSLGTSGETQYF
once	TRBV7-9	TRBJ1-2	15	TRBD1	TGTGCCAGCAGCTCCTCCGACACAGGGGGGTTGGACTACACCTTC	CASSSSDTGGLDYTF
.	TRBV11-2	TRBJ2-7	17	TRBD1	TGTGCCAGCAGTCTTATTCGGGCGAGACAGGGGTTGAACGAGCAGTACTTC	CASSLIRARQGLNEQYF
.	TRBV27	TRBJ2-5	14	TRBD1	TGTGCCAGCAGTCCTGGGACAGGGGGAGAGACCCAGTACTTC	CASSPGTGGETQYF
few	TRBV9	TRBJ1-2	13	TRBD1	TGTGCCAGCACACCGGGACAGCTCTATGGCTACACCTTC	CASTPGQLYGYTF
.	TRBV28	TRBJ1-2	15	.	TGTGCCAGCAGTCTTGTTATACAGGGCGCCTATGGCTACACCTTC	CASSLVIQGAYGYTF
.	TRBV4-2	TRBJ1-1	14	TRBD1	TGTGCCAGCAGCCCCGGGACAGCGAACACTGAAGCTTTCTTT	CASSPGTANTEAFF
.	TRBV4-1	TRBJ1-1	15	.	TGCGCCAGCAGCCAAGAATCCCTCGTTCTCACTGAAGCTTTCTTT	CASSQESLVLTEAFF
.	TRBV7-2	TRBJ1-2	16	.	TGTGCCAGCAGCTTAGACCTGGGGGGGCTGTCGGGAGGCTACACCTTC	CASSLDLGGLSGGYTF
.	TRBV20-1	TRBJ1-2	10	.	TGCAGTGCCGCGGAGGGACGCTACACCTTC	CSAAEGRYTF
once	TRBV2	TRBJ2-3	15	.	TGTGCCACACTCCGGGGGAACCCTTTCGAGGATACGCAGTATTTT	CATLRGNPFEDTQYF
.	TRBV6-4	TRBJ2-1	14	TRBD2	TGTGCCAGCAGTTCCGGACTAGAGGGCAATGAGCAGTTCTTC	CASSSGLEGNEQFF
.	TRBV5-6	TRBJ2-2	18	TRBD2	TGTGCCAGCAGCCTACTTTCTGCGGGAGGGCCGGGGACCGGGGAGCTGTTTTTT	CASSLLSAGGPGTGELFF
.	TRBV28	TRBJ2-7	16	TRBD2	TGTGCCAGCAGTTTGGCGGGACTAGCGGGAGTTGGCGAGCAGTACTTC	CASSLAGLAGVGEQYF
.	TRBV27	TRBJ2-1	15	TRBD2	TGTGCCAGCAGTTCCTCCCGACTAGCCGGGAATGAGCAGTTCTTC	CASSSSRLAGNEQFF
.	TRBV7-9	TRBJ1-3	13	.	TGTGCCAGCAGCTTGGCCCTTGGAAACACCATATATTTT	CASSLALGNTIYF
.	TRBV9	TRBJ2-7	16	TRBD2	TGTGCCAGCAGCGTAGCTGGGGAGCGGGAGCTCCACGAGCAGTACTTC	CASSVAGERELHEQYF
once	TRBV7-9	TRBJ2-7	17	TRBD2	TGTGCCAGCAGCTTAGCCCCGGGACTAGCGGGAGTTTACGAGCAGTACTTC	CASSLAPGLAGVYEQYF
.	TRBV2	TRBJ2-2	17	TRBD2	TGTGCCAGCAGGCCGGGACTAGCGGGAGTATTTAACGGGGAGCTGTTTTTT	CASRPGLAGVFNGELFF
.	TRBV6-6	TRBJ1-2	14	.	TGTGCCAGCAGTTACGACAGGAATAACTATGGCTACACCTTC	CASSYDRNNYGYTF
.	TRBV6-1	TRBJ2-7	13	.	TGTGCCAGCAGGGGGAGAGGACGGGACGAGCAGTACTTC	CASRGRGRDEQYF
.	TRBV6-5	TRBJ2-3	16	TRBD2	TGTGCCAGCAGTTCCGGACTAGCGGGGGGCACAGATACGCAGTATTTT	CASSSGLAGGTDTQYF
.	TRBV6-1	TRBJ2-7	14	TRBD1	TGTGCCAGCAGTAGGGACAGGGAGGCCTACGAGCAGTACTTC	CASSRDREAYEQYF
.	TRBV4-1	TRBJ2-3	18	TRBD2	TGCGCCAGCAGCCAAGCAATCGGGAGGGGCGCAGGGGCAGATACGCAGTATTTT	CASSQAIGRGAGADTQYF
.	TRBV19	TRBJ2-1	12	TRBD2	TGTGCCAGTAGTCTAACCGGGACTAATCAGTTCTTC	CASSLTGTNQFF
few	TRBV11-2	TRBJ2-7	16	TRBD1	TGTGCCAGCAGCTTGACCTCCGGGACAGGGACCTACGAGCAGTACTTC	CASSLTSGTGTYEQYF
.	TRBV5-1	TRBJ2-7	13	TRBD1	TGCGCCAGCGGCCGGGACAGAACCTACGAGCAGTACTTC	CASGRDRTYEQYF
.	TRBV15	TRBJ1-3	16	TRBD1	TGTGCCACCAGCATTCGTGGGGACAGGGCTCGAAACACCATATATTTT	CATSIRGDRARNTIYF
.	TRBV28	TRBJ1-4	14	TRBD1	TGTGCCAGCACATCGGACAGGTTTAATGAAAAACTGTTTTTT	CASTSDRFNEKLFF
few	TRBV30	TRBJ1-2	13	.	TGTGCCTGGAGTCGCGACAGCCAAACCTTCTACACCTTC	CAWSRDSQTFYTF
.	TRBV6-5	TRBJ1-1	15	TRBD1	TGTGCCAGCAGTACGGGGACAGCGAGTGTTTCTGAAGCTTTCTTT	CASSTGTASVSEAFF
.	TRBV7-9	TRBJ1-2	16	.	TGTGCCAGCAGTTACGCTAGAAGCCCCGCTAACTATGGCTACACCTTC	CASSYARSPANYGYTF
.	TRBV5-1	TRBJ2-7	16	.	TGCGCCAGCAGCTTGGGACAGCTTGGACAATCCTACGAGCAGTACTTC	CASSLGQLGQSYEQYF
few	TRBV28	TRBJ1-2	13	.	TGTGCCAGCAGTTTAGGGCAGGCCTATGGCTACACCTTC	CASSLGQAYGYTF
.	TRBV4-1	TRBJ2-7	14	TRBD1	TGCGCCAGCAGCCCGAGGACAGGGACATACGAGCAGTACTTC	CASSPRTGTYEQYF
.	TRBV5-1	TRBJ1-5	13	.	TGCGCCAGCAGCTTCCAGGGGAATCAGCCCCAGCATTTT	CASSFQGNQPQHF
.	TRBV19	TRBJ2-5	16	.	TGTGCCAGTAGTATAGACGGGGAAGAAGGCCAAGAGACCCAGTACTTC	CASSIDGEEGQETQYF
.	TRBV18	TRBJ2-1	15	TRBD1	TGTGCCAGCTCACCGGCACAGGGGGTTCTAGATGAGCAGTTCTTC	CASSPAQGVLDEQFF
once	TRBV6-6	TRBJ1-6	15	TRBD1	TGTGCCAGCTGCAACCGGGACAGGGGTAATTCACCCCTCCACTTT	CASCNRDRGNSPLHF
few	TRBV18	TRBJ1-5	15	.	TGTGCCAGCTCATCCCGGGACACAACCTATCAGCCCCAGCATTTT	CASSSRDTTYQPQHF
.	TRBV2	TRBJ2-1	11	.	TGTGCCAGCAGTGGTCGCAATGAGCAGTTCTTC	CASSGRNEQFF
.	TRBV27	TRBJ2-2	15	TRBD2	TGTGCCAGCAGTGCCAGGACTAGCGGGGTAGGAGTGCTGTTTTTT	CASSARTSGVGVLFF
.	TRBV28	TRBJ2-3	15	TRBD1	TGTGCCAGTAGACGATTGGACAGGGGCACAGATACGCAGTATTTT	CASRRLDRGTDTQYF
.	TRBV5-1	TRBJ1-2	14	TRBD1	TGCGCCAGCAGCTTGACGCCAGGGGGCAATGGCTACACCTTC	CASSLTPGGNGYTF
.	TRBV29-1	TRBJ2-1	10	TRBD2	TGCGGGGGGGAGAACAATGAGCAGTTCTTC	CGGENNEQFF
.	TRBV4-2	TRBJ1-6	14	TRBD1	TGTGCCAGCAGCCGAGGACAGGGGAATTCACCCCTCCACTTT	CASSRGQGNSPLHF
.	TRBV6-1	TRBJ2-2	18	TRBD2	TGTGCCAGCAGTGCGACTAGCGGGGGGGGCGCGAACACCGGGGAGCTGTTTTTT	CASSATSGGGANTGELFF
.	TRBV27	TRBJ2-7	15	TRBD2	TGTGCCAGCAGCCTGACCGGGGGGGCTTCAGGCGAGCAGTACTTC	CASSLTGGASGEQYF